This TCR beta chain was documented in a study of human T cells and chemical hapten exposure. Time point of the sample: patch test 1, 2 weeks after DPC sensitization. The treatment: therapeutic diphenylcyclopropenone sensitization with weekly scalp DPC. This clonotype appeared a few times. As the library was built, unique molecular identifiers were attached to individual cDNA molecules. In TCRdb, the RACE reads were re-called with MiXCR into one record per CDR3 protein. This table has some 350,000 distinct CDR3 sequences, around 6.9% appearing once. Looked up from germline, CDR1 is MDHEN and CDR2 is SYDVKM. The CDR3 runs to 14 residues. V lost 3 bases, J lost 2 bases, and 11 bases lay in between.

This receptor was obtained from a young woman with alopecia areata. Some clones in this sample may be carry-over from other donors' samples. The chain couples TRBV28 to TRBJ2-7; no clear D gene. The specimen comprised whole blood, sampled in connection with sensitization to the hapten diphenylcyclopropenone (DPC). Here the CDR3 reads CASSFRQPTYEQYF. The CDR3, as DNA: TGTGCCAGCAGTTTCAGGCAACCGACCTACGAGCAGTACTTC.